This entry lists 10 T cell receptor beta chains sequenced from one sample in a study of regulatory T cells in long-lasting Graves disease. Time point described: persistent/refractory GD, antithyroid drugs over 5 years with positive TRAb. Construction of the TCR library relied on RNA isolated from PBMCs. For TCR beta, libraries came from iRepertoire HTBI primers and Arm-PCR of CDR3 regions. TCRdb processed the multiplex PCR reads anew with MiXCR; each CDR3 protein has one entry. The table has hundreds of thousands of distinct CDR3 sequences, about 22% seen once. This specimen consisted of peripheral blood mononuclear cells (PBMCs), obtained when the disease was refractory, from a patient treated with antithyroid drugs. The receptor set was obtained from a female donor with Graves disease.

This clonotype was counted a few times. This chain uses TRBV5-4 with TRBJ2-2; D might be TRBD1 (6 bases). Trimming removed 0 bases at V and 6 bases at J, with 12 bases between. Per the germline V gene, CDR1 is SGHNT and CDR2 is YYREEE (reference sequence). The CDR3 runs 15 residues. The CDR3 protein is CASSLATGWSGELFF. CDR3 DNA sequence: TGTGCCAGCAGCTTGGCTACAGGGTGGTCCGGGGAGCTGTTTTTT.

V usage is TRBV7-9 and J usage is TRBJ2-5; D not certain. V lost 2 bases and J lost 1, with 11 bases in between. The CDR3 sequence is 15 residues long. In germline, CDR1 is SEHNR, CDR2 FQNEAQ (reference sequence). The chain's CDR3 is CASSLTRVSQETQYF. The CDR3, as DNA: TGTGCCAGCAGCTTAACCCGGGTTAGCCAAGAGACCCAGTACTTC.

The chain couples TRBV9 to TRBJ2-4; 10 bases agree with TRBD1. The germline gives CDR1 SGDLS, CDR2 YYNGEE. The CDR3 is 16 residues long. After removal of 4 bases from V and 8 bases from J, the junction contained 12 bases not matched to a gene. This chain's CDR3 is CASSQGRGTGDDIQYF. CDR3 coding DNA: TGTGCCAGCAGCCAAGGTCGGGGGACAGGGGATGACATTCAGTACTTC.

The gene calls are TRBV19 and TRBJ1-5, with D perhaps matching TRBD1 (5 bases). Germline V gene lookup returns CDR1 LNHDA and CDR2 SQIVND (reference sequence). The CDR3 covers 15 residues. With 3 bases removed from V and 1 base from J, the gap between germline ends came to 10 bases. The CDR3 loop is CASSISGQSNQPQHF. The CDR3 DNA is TGTGCCAGTAGTATCAGCGGACAAAGCAATCAGCCCCAGCATTTT.

The chain combines TRBV6-2 or TRBV6-3 with TRBJ2-6; possible D gene TRBD2, 6 bases. V was clipped by 7 bases and J by 0 bases, with 10 bases between them. CDR1 is MNHEY, CDR2 SVGEGT, per germline. This CDR3 is 15 amino acids long. DNA of the CDR3: TGTGCCAGCAAGGAGGGCCTCTCTGGGGCCAACGTCCTGACTTTC. Amino acids: CASKEGLSGANVLTF.

The chain has TRBV27 and TRBJ2-2; 10 bases are shared with TRBD2. In germline, CDR1 is MNHEY, CDR2 SMNVEV (reference sequence). This CDR3 region has 17 residues. V gave up 6 bases and J gave up 2 bases; unmatched junction bases: 9. This chain's CDR3 is CASRLAGKAGNTGELFF. In DNA form, the CDR3 reads TGTGCCAGCAGACTAGCGGGAAAGGCGGGAAACACCGGGGAGCTGTTTTTT.

The sample holds a few counts of this clonotype. The chain links TRBV11-2 to TRBJ2-3, with a tentative D call TRBD2 (5 bases). With 0 bases removed from V and 8 bases from J, the gap between germline ends came to 18 bases. Germline CDR1 SGHAT, CDR2 FQNNGV. The CDR3 is made up of 16 amino acids. This CDR3 reads CASSLEVSGSGGTQYF. In nucleotides, the CDR3 is TGTGCCAGCAGCTTAGAGGTCTCGGGGTCCGGTGGTACGCAGTATTTT.

V is TRBV6-4 and J is TRBJ2-1, with TRBD1 matching over 9 bases. The CDR3 runs 16 residues. Germline V CDR1 and CDR2: MRHNA, SNTAGT. V gave up 0 bases and J gave up 4 bases; unmatched junction bases: 4. CDR3 coding DNA: TGTGCCAGCAGTGACTCGATACAGGGGGCTTACAATGAGCAGTTCTTC. It translates to CASSDSIQGAYNEQFF.

This clonotype has a handful of counts. The chain joins TRBV28 to TRBJ2-7; TRBD2 agrees at 9 bases. With 3 bases clipped from V and 0 bases from J, the junction kept 12 bases outside the gene matches. Germline V lookup: CDR1 MDHEN, CDR2 SYDVKM. The CDR3 runs to 18 residues. The CDR3 DNA reads TGTGCCAGCAGTTTGGAACTAGCGGGCCTCACCCCCTCCTACGAGCAGTACTTC. It encodes CASSLELAGLTPSYEQYF.

Ten or more counts support this clonotype. This chain links TRBV5-1 with TRBJ2-2; TRBD2 matches at 8 bases. Germline assignment: CDR1 SGHRS and CDR2 YFSETQ. This CDR3 has 15 amino acids. Losses at the gene ends were 6 bases for V and 5 bases for J; bases not matched to a gene: 9. For the CDR3, the DNA is TGCGCCAGCATGAACGGGGGGGTACAAACCGGGGAGCTGTTTTTT. Translation gives CASMNGGVQTGELFF.